The 5 T cell receptor beta chains listed next were all sequenced from one sample in a study of control samples from healthy donors and cancer patients. Assay used: immunoSEQ multiplex PCR; TCRdb lists only in-frame clones, some missing. The sample records around 130,000 clones, roughly 89% being singletons. Sequencing was performed on blood. The receptors shown here come from a man younger than 45 in good health.

This rearrangement joins TRBV7-2 to TRBJ1-5; D is unclear. The germline V gene encodes CDR1 SGHTA and CDR2 FQGNSA. This CDR3 has 14 residues. V was clipped by 2 bases and J by 7 bases, with 12 bases between them. The DNA for the CDR3 is TGTGCCAGCAGCTTACAGGCGGCGGGACAGCCCCAGCATTTT. It codes for CASSLQAAGQPQHF.

The rearrangement uses TRBV5-1 and TRBJ2-3; TRBD1 matches 9 bases. Germline V lookup: CDR1 SGHRS, CDR2 YFSETQ. CDR3 length equals 16 residues. J was trimmed by 1 base and V by 2 bases; bases with no gene match: 5. The CDR3 nucleotides read TGCGCCAGCAGCTTCGGTAGGACAGGGGGCACAGATACGCAGTATTTT. It codes for CASSFGRTGGTDTQYF. Combining the CDR3 with reference TRBV5-1 and TRBJ2-3 gives the whole variable domain KAGVTQTPRYLIKTRGQQVTLSCSPISGHRSVSWYQQTPGQGLQFLFEYFSETQRNKGNFPGRFSGRQFSNSRSEMNVSTLELGDSALYLCASSFGRTGGTDTQYFGPGTRLTVL.

CDR3: CASGLIGTGELFF. CDR3 bases: TGTGCCAGCGGGCTGATTGGAACCGGGGAGCTGTTTTTT. The V call is TRBV27, the J call TRBJ2-2, with D hard to call. V shed 8 bases and J shed 5 bases, with 12 bases lying between them. Germline-derived CDR1 and CDR2 are MNHEY and SMNVEV (reference sequence). The CDR3 is 13 amino acids.

This clone appeared a single time. The rearrangement uses TRBV2 and TRBJ1-6; weak D call: TRBD1 (5 bases). Between the trimmed V and J ends, which lost 6 bases and 10 bases, there was a span of 25 bases. The CDR3 extends over 17 amino acids. The germline CDR1 and CDR2 sequences are SNHLY and FYNNEI. The CDR3 DNA is TGTGCCAGCAGAGACCCTTTGGTGTTAGGGGCTGGATCACCCCTCCACTTT. Translated, it gives CASRDPLVLGAGSPLHF.

This chain connects TRBV2 to TRBJ1-4; no clear D gene. This CDR3 is 13 amino acids long. Germline V CDR1 and CDR2: SNHLY, FYNNEI. Trimming pared 7 bases from V and 4 bases from J, leaving 10 bases between. The CDR3 nucleotides are TGTGCCAGCACGGGCAGCCTTAATGAAAAACTGTTTTTT. This translates into CASTGSLNEKLFF.